This T cell receptor (beta chain) was captured by sequencing in a study of siplizumab effects on memory and regulatory T cells. Study outcomes and limitations: Unstimulated subsets were the mapping target of only a minor fraction of alloreactive clones.

As for this clone: Its target is not known.

The CDR3 consists of 16 residues. The V and J ends lost 4 bases and 0 bases respectively, with 16 bases between them. Germline V lookup: CDR1 LNHDA, CDR2 SQIVND (reference sequence). Sequencing used immunoSEQ multiplex PCR; TCRdb keeps in-frame clones, though not all of them. The repertoire includes about 72,000 clones, roughly nine tenths of them detected once, and over 25% sits in the top ten. The chain links TRBV19 to TRBJ2-7; the D gene is possibly TRBD1 (6 bases). This receptor was identified in a human donor in good health. Sample: CD8+ T cells sorted from blood. This CDR3 is CASSSFGDKGSYEQYF. Written as DNA, the CDR3 is TGTGCCAGTAGTAGCTTTGGGGACAAGGGCTCCTACGAGCAGTACTTC.